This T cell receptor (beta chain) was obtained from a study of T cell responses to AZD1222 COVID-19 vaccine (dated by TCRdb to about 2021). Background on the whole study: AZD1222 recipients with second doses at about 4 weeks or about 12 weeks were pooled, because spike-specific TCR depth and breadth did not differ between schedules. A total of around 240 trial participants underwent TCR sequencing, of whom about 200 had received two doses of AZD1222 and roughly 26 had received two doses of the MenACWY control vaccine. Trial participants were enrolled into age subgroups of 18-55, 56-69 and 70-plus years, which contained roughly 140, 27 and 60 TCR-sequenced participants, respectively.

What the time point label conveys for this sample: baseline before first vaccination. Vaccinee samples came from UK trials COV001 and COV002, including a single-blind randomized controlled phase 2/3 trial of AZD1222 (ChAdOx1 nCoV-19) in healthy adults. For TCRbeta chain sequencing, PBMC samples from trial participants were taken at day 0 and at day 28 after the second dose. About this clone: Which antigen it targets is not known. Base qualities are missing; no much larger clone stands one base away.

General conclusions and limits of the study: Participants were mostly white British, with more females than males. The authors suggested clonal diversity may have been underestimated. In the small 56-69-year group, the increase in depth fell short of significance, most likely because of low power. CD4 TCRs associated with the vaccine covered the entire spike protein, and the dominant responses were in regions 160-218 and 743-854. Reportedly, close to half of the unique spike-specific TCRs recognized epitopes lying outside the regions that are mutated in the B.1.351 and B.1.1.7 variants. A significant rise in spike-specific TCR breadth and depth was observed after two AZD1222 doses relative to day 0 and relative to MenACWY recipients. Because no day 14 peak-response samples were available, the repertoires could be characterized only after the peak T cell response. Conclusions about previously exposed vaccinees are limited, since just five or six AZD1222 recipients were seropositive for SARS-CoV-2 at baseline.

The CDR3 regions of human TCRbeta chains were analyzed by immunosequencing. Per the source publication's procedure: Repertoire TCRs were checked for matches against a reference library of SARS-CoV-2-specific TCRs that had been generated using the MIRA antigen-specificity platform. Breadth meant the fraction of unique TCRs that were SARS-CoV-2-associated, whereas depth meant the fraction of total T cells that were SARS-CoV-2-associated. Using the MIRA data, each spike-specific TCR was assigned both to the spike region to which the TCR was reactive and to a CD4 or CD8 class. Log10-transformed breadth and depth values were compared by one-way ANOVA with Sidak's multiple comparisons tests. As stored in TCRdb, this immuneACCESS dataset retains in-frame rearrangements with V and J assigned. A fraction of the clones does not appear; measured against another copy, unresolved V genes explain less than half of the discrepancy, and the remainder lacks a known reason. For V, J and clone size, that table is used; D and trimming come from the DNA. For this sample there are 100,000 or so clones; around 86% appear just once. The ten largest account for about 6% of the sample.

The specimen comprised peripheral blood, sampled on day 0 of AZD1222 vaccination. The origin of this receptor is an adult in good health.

In nucleotide form, the sequence is TGTGCCAGCAGCTTCGGGACTAGCGACCCGGAGACCCAGTACTTC. It encodes CASSFGTSDPETQYF. The chain joins TRBV7-2 to TRBJ2-5; 10 junctional bases match TRBD2. The CDR3, cysteine through phenylalanine, is 15 amino acids long. Just CDR3 DNA is preserved here, 45 bases in frame from base 1. As encoded in the germline V gene, CDR1 is SGHTA while CDR2 is FQGNSA. Clipping removes 3 bases from V and 5 bases from J, with 6 as the unmatched junction base count.